Below, one TCR beta chain is given with its context. What this receptor recognizes is not known. No clone much larger than this one lies a single base away; base qualities are absent. TCR CDR3 regions were amplified from genomic DNA by multiplex PCR using the deep immunoSEQ assay. Extracted genomic DNA from each cell subset was spread evenly across all wells of several immunoSEQ 96-well plates, with each plate serving as a replicate. Each replicate PCR for sorted subsets received around 0.2 ug genomic DNA, equal to about 29,000 T cell genomes. The purified libraries were quantified using a Qubit 3.0 fluorometer, sized with a Bioanalyzer 2100, and then quantified again using the KAPA Library Quantification kit. Every immunoSEQ 96-well plate was sequenced on a dedicated single-read 150-cycle Illumina NextSeq 550 flow cell. Turning to the authors' computational methods: Because the immunoSEQ output held only junctional sequences and lacked quality scores, the filtering could not match the filtering applied to full-length reads. To assign V/J genes and CDR3, sequences were annotated using PyIR, a Python wrapper for IgBLAST v1.9, with IMGT germline references. Reads with weak V/J assignments (E-value above 1e-6), missing CDR3, stop codons, out-of-frame junctions, or ambiguous translated residues were removed. V3J clonotypes were defined as sequences sharing an identical inferred V gene, J gene, and CDR3 amino acid sequence. Percentage overlap between repertoires was computed as shared unique clonotypes divided by the size of the smaller repertoire. Richness of each repertoire was evaluated using RTK rarefaction, the Chao1 estimator, and Recon v2.1 estimates of unobserved clonotypes. For all TCRbeta clonotypes obtained by the gDNA method from a few donors, generation probabilities were computed with OLGA. TCRdb retrieved this table from immuneACCESS and kept in-frame rearrangements only. Not all clones are present; in checked studies, unresolved V genes account for under half, and no reason is known for the remainder. Clone size and the V and J calls come from that table; the DNA yielded D and trimming. The sample table shows around 2.3 million clones, and 90% to 96% are seen once. The ten top clones hold approximately 0.13% of the sample.

The donors were healthy, HIV-negative adults who had no recently reported acute infections or vaccinations. All donors were Caucasian adults living in Nashville, Tennessee, USA. CD4+ T cells were enriched by magnetic negative selection; naive cells were then positively selected on CD45RA, and the negative fraction formed the memory subset. After blood collection by leukapheresis, PBMCs were isolated using Ficoll-Histopaque density gradient centrifugation and then cryopreserved in the vapor phase of liquid nitrogen. Analytical flow cytometry was used to check the purity and quantity of every magnetically sorted T cell population. Each sorted fraction had its genomic DNA isolated and then quantified by UV absorbance on a Nanodrop 2000c. These data are taken from a study of shared clonotypes between healthy human individuals (dated by TCRdb to about 2020). Broadly, across the study: A few men and two women, aged 18 to 49 years, made up the cohort. Libraries were prepared and TCR repertoires were sequenced by different laboratories using diverse techniques, in order to increase sequencing depth and limit assay-specific biases. For each donor, CD4 naive and CD4 memory were each run on three plates, CD8 naive on two plates, and CD8 memory on one plate. Between about 0.85 and 10 billion PBMCs per donor were obtained by leukapheresis. To estimate repertoire size and how much clonotype sharing occurs between individuals, the study deeply sequenced the blood TCR repertoires of roughly 5 healthy adults.

Study-level results and caveats: Because the study included a small number of donors, the genetic and exposure-history diversity represented was limited. Sampling was limited to blood, and TCR repertoires in tissue likely differ from TCR repertoires in blood. Compared with non-shared clonotypes, the clonotypes found in all four sorted-subset donors had higher generation probabilities. Incomplete sequencing was indicated by rarefaction of sorted-subset datasets, despite the large sequencing depth. Pairwise subsampling indicated that sequencing depth was expected to affect the degree of clonotype sharing among donors. Estimated clonotype richness was generally larger for naive than for memory subsets. Sharing across four donors was observed for about 4.8% of naive CD4, under 4% of naive CD8, 2% to 2.5% of memory CD4, and roughly 0.43% of memory CD8 clonotypes.

Sequencing input: naive CD4+ T cells sorted from blood. The cell subset or site label corresponds to: CD45RA+ positively selected. This TCR derives from a man aged 18-30 years in good health.

The nucleotides read TGTGCCAGCAGCCTAGGGGACAGGGGGGACATCGGGGAGCAGTACTTC. It translates to CASSLGDRGDIGEQYF. The rearranged chain carries TRBV7-9 and TRBJ2-7, and 11 junctional nucleotides match TRBD1. Trimmed from V: 5 bases; trimmed from J: 7 bases; junction bases lacking a gene match: 13. Counted from cysteine to phenylalanine, this CDR3 has 16 amino acids. Kept here is only the CDR3 DNA, which spans 48 bases and is read in frame from base 1. CDR1 and CDR2, looked up from the germline V gene (reference sequence), are SEHNR and FQNEAQ.